This T cell receptor beta chain was recorded in a study of cytomegalovirus exposure and HLA in healthy donors. About this clone: Its antigen is unidentified.

Notes on the study in general: Prior analysis indicated that the majority of TCR beta V segments exhibited productivity approximately 87% or approximately 30% of the time. The study carried out a later analysis of TCR beta sequences. It associated some 15,000 of them with specific HLA alleles at a false discovery rate of 0.05.

The CDR3 runs 19 residues. CDR1 is SGHAT, CDR2 FQNNGV, per germline. Losses at the gene ends were 4 bases for V and 2 bases for J; bases not matched to a gene: 12. Researchers ran the PCR with 60 Vbeta and 13 Jbeta primers. In the original processing: An analysis that came later counted 77 million or so unique TCR beta chains, approximately 9.9 million shared. The assay was immunoSEQ multiplex PCR, and TCRdb's table has in-frame clones only and misses some. V, J and clone size reflect that table, while D and trimming were determined from the DNA. Of over 65,000 clones in the sample, over 70% were seen once.

This chain connects TRBV11-2 to TRBJ2-5, with 14 bases matching TRBD2. The sample was PBMCs. This TCR was recovered from a man aged 55-75 years in good health and CMV-seropositive. CDR3 nucleotides: TGTGCCAGCAGCTCCTCTGTGCTTTGGACTAGCGGGAGGCAAGAGACCCAGTACTTC. It encodes CASSSSVLWTSGRQETQYF.